This T cell receptor (beta chain) emerged from a study of blood T cell repertoires in COVID-19 (dated by TCRdb to about 2020). Looking at the study overall: The collaborator samples originated in the United States, Italy and Spain and spanned the acute and convalescent phases of COVID-19. The material from the prospective study consisted of cDNA or gDNA derived from T cells, B-cell-depleted T cells, or PBMCs. The repertoires were released in a freely available public database intended as a resource for research on the immune response to SARS-CoV-2. Where available, HLA class I and class II types were taken from metadata supplied by the sample provider and were not determined by assay-based typing. Deeply sampled blood TCRbeta repertoires from subjects exposed to, actively infected with, or recovered from COVID-19 were included in the dataset. The samples were drawn from the first 160 participants of the ongoing ImmuneRACE study and from under 1,500 subjects provided by 6 global collaborators. Sample metadata almost always included a de-identified subject ID, COVID-19 status, age in years and sex. Broad study findings and their caveats: The amount of clinical and demographic metadata varied by source and participant and was provided uncurated.

TCRbeta CDR3 regions were amplified from genomic DNA by means of the immunoSEQ Assay, a bias-controlled multiplex PCR. The original methods were these. Within the assay, amplification of reference gene primers was used to estimate how many nucleated cells each sample contained. To quantify the absolute abundance of each unique TCRbeta CDR3 rearrangement, sequence reads were collapsed and filtered. For each sample, productive Simpson clonality was calculated as the square root of Simpson's diversity index over productive rearrangements. TCRdb holds this immuneACCESS table with in-frame rearrangements only. Some clones are missing; in checked studies, unresolved V genes explain under half, and the rest has no known cause. V and J calls and clone size are given by that table; D and trimming were obtained from the DNA. The sample has tens of thousands of clones on record, around 93% of them singletons. Roughly 4.2% of the sample is taken by the ten largest.

Whole blood was collected in K2EDTA tubes by collaborating institutions according to the institutions' own protocols. For TCRbeta analysis, collaborator samples were shipped as frozen whole blood, as isolated PBMCs, or as DNA extracted from either sample type. To note about this clone: Its antigen remains undetermined. No much larger clone is present one base from it, and per-base qualities are unavailable.

From cysteine to phenylalanine, the CDR3 is 12 amino acids long. Just CDR3 DNA is preserved here, 36 bases in frame from base 1. A distance of 9 bases separates the germline ends of V and J, which lose 6 bases and 5 bases respectively. The chain links TRBV12-3 or TRBV12-4 with TRBJ2-3, with a tentative D gene TRBD2 over 5 matching bases. The sequenced sample consisted of peripheral blood. The clonotype comes from a man aged 50-60 years with active COVID-19. CDR3 loop: CASRSEGDTQYF. The DNA sequence follows: TGTGCCAGCAGGTCCGAGGGAGATACGCAGTATTTT.